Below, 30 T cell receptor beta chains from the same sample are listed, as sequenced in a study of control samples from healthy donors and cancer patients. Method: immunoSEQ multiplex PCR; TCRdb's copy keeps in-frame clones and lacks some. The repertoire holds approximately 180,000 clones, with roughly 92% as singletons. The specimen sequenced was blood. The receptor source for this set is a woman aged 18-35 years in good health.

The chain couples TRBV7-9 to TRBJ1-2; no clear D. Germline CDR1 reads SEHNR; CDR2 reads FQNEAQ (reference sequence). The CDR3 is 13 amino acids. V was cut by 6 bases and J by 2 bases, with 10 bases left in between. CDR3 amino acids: CASSRIWNYGYTF. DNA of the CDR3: TGTGCCAGCAGTCGAATCTGGAACTATGGCTACACCTTC. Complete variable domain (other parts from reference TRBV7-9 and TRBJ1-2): DTGVSQNPRHKITKRGQNVTFRCDPISEHNRLYWYRQTLGQGPEFLTYFQNEAQLEKSRLLSDRFSAERPKGSFSTLEIQRTEQGDSAMYLCASSRIWNYGYTFGSGTRLTVV.

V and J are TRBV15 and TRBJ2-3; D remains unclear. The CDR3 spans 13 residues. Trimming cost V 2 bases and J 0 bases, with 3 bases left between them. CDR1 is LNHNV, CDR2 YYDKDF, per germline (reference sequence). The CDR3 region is CATSRSSTDTQYF. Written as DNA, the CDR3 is TGTGCCACCAGCAGATCTAGCACAGATACGCAGTATTTT. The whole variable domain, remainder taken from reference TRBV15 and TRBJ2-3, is DAMVIQNPRYQVTQFGKPVTLSCSQTLNHNVMYWYQQKSSQAPKLLFHYYDKDFNNEADTPDNFQSRRPNTSFCFLDIRSPGLGDTAMYLCATSRSSTDTQYFGPGTRLTVL.

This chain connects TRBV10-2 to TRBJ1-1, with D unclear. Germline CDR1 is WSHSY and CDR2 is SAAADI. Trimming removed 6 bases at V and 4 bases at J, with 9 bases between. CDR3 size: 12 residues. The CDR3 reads CASRGRLTEAFF. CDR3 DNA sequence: TGCGCCAGCAGGGGCAGGCTCACTGAAGCTTTCTTT.

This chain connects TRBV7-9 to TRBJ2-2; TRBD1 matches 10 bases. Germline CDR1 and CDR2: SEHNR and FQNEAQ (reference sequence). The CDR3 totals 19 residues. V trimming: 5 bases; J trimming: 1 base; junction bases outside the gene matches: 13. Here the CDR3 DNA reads TGTGCCAGCAGCCTGAAGGACCGGGACAGGGGAAAGAACACCGGGGAGCTGTTTTTT. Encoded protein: CASSLKDRDRGKNTGELFF.

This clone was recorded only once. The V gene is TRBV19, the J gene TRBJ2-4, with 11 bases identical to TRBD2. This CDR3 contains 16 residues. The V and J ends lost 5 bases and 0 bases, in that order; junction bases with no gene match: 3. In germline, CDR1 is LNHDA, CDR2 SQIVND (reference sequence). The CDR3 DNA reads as TGTGCCAGTAGTCCGGGACTAGCGGTAGCCAAAAACATTCAGTACTTC. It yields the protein CASSPGLAVAKNIQYF.

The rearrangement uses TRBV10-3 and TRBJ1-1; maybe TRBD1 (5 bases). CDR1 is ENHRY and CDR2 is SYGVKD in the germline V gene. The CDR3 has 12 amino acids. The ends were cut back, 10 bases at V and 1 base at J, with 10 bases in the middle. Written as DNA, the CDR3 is TGTGCCAGCGGACAACCGAACACTGAAGCTTTCTTT. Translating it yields CASGQPNTEAFF.

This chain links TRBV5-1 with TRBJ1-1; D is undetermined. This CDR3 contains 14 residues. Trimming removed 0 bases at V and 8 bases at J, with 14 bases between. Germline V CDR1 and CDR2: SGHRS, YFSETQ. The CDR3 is CASSLDGRPREAFF. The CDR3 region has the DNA TGCGCCAGCAGCTTGGACGGACGCCCAAGGGAAGCTTTCTTT.

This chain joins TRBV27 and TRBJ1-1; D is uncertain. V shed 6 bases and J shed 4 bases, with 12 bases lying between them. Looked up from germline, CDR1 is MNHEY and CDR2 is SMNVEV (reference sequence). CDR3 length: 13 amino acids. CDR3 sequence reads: CASSLLEATEAFF. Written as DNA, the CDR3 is TGTGCCAGCAGCCTTCTTGAAGCCACTGAAGCTTTCTTT.

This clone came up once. This chain's CDR3 is CASSRRDNYGYTF. The CDR3 bases are TGTGCCAGCAGCCGCCGGGACAACTATGGCTACACCTTC. This chain connects TRBV6-2 or TRBV6-3 to TRBJ1-2; D is possibly TRBD1 (5 bases). The germline gives CDR1 MNHEY, CDR2 SVGEGT. The length of the CDR3 is 13 residues. V was trimmed by 6 bases and J by 2 bases, leaving 10 bases between them.

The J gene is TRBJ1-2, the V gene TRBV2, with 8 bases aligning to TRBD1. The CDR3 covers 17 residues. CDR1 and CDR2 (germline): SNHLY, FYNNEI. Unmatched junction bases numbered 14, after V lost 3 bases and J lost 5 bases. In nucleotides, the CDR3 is TGTGCCAGCAGTGACGCGCCGTGGCAGGGGGCTGGATATGGCTACACCTTC. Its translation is CASSDAPWQGAGYGYTF.

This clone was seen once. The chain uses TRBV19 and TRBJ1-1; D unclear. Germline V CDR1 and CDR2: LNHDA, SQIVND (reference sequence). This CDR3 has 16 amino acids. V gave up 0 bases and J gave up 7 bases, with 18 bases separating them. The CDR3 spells CASSIDQVGPIREAFF. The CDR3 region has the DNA TGTGCCAGTAGTATAGATCAGGTAGGCCCCATCCGTGAAGCTTTCTTT.

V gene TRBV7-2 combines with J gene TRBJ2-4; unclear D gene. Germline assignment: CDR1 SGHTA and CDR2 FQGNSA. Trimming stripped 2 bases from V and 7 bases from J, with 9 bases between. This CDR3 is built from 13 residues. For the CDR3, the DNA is TGTGCCAGCAGCTTACCTCCAGCGAACATTCAGTACTTC. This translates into CASSLPPANIQYF. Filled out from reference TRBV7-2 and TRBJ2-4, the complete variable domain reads GAGVSQSPSNKVTEKGKDVELRCDPISGHTALYWYRQSLGQGLEFLIYFQGNSAPDKSGLPSDRFSAERTGGSVSTLTIQRTQQEDSAVYLCASSLPPANIQYFGAGTRLSVL.

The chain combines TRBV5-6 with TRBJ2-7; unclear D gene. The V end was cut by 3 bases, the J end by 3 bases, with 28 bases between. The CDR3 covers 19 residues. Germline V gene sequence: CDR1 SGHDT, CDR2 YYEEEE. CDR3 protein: CASSSLWSNLGIRDYEQYF. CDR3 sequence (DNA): TGTGCCAGCAGCTCGTTGTGGTCCAATCTGGGTATTAGAGACTACGAGCAGTACTTC.

CDR3 residues: CASRDQDTNTEAFF. The DNA of the CDR3 is TGTGCCAGCAGGGATCAGGACACAAACACTGAAGCTTTCTTT. The genes are TRBV6-5 and TRBJ1-1, with D possibly TRBD1 on 5 matching bases. Trimming removed 6 bases from V and 2 bases from J, with 13 bases in between. CDR3 size: 14 residues. Germline CDR1 MNHEY, CDR2 SVGAGI.

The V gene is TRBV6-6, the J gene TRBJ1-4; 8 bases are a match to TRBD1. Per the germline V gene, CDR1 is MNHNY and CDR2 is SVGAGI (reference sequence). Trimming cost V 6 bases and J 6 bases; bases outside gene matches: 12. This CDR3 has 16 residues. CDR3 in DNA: TGTGCCAGCAGCTCTCCTGACAGGGGAGGAGATGAAAAACTGTTTTTT. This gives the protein CASSSPDRGGDEKLFF.

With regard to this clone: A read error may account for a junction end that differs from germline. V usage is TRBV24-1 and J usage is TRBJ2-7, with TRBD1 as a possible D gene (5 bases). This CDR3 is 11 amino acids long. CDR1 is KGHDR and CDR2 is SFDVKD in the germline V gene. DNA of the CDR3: TGTGCCACCAGTGATGCGACAGTCCAGGACTTC. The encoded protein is CATSDATVQDF.

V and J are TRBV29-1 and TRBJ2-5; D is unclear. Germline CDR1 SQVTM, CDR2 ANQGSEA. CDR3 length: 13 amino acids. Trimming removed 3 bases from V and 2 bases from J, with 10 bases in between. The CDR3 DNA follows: TGCAGCGTTGAGAGTCCGTCTCAAGAGACCCAGTACTTC. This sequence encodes CSVESPSQETQYF.

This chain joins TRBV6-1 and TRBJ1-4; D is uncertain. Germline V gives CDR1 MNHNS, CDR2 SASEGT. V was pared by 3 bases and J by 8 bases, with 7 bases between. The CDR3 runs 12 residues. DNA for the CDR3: TGTGCCAGCAGTGAGGAAGGGGAAAAACTGTTTTTT. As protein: CASSEEGEKLFF.

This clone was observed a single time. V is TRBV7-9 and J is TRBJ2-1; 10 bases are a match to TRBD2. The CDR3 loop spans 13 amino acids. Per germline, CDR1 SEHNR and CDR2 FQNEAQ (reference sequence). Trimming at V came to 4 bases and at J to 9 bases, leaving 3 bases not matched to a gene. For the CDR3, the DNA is TGTGCCAGCAGCTCAGCGGGGGGGGCTGAGCAGTTCTTC. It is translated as CASSSAGGAEQFF.

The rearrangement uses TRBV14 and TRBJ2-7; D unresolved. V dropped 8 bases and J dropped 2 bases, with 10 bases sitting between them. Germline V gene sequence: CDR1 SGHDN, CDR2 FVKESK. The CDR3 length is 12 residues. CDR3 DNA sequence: TGTGCCAGCGCACAAACAGCCTACGAGCAGTACTTC. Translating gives CASAQTAYEQYF.

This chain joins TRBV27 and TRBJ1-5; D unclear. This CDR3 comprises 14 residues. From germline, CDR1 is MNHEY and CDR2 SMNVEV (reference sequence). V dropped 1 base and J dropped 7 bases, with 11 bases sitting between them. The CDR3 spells CASSLYPTWQPQHF. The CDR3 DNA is TGTGCCAGCAGTTTATACCCTACGTGGCAGCCCCAGCATTTT.

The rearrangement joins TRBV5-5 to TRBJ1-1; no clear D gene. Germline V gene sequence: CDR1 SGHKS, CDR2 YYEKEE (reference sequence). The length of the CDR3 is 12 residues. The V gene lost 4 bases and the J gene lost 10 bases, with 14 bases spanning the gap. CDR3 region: CASSPTALVAFF. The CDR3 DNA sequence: TGTGCCAGCAGCCCGACTGCTCTGGTAGCTTTCTTT.

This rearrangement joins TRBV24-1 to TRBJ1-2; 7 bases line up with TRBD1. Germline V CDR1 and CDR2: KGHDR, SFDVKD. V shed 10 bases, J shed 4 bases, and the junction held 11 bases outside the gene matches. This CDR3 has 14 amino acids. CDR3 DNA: TGTGCCACAAGGGACAGTCTTGGCAGCTATGGCTACACCTTC. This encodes CATRDSLGSYGYTF.

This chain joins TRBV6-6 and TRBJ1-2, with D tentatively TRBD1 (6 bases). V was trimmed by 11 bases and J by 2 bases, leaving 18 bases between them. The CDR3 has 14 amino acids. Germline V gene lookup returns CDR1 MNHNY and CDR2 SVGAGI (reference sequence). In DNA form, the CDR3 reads TGTGCCCTCACCCCGGGACAAGGCAACTATGGCTACACCTTC. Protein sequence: CALTPGQGNYGYTF.

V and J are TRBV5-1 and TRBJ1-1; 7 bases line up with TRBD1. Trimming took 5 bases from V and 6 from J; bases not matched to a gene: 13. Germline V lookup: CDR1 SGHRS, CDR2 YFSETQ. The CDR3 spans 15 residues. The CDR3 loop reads CASSSEGRGLPEAFF. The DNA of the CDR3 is TGCGCCAGCAGTTCGGAGGGCAGGGGGTTACCTGAAGCTTTCTTT.

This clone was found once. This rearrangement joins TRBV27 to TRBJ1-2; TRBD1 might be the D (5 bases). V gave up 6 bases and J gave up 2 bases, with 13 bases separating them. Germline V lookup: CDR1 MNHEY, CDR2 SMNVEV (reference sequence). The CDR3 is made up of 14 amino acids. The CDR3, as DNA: TGTGCCAGCAGCCCGGGGGGAAGGAACTATGGCTACACCTTC. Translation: CASSPGGRNYGYTF.

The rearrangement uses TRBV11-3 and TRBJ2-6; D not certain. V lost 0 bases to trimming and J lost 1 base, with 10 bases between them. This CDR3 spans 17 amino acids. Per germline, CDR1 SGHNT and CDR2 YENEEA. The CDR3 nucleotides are TGTGCCAGCAGCTTAGATATAGGCCCTTCTGGGGCCAACGTCCTGACTTTC. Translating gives CASSLDIGPSGANVLTF.

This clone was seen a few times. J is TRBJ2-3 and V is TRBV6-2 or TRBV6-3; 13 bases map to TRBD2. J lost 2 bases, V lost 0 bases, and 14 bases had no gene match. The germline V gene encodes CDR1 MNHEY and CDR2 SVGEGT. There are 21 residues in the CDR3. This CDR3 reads CASSYSVRTSGSVGHTDTQYF. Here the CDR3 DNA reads TGTGCCAGCAGTTACTCGGTCAGGACTAGCGGGAGCGTCGGGCACACAGATACGCAGTATTTT.

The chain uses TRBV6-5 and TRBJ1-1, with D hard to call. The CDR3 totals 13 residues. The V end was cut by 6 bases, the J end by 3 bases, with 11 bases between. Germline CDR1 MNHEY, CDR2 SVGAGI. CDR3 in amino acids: CASSADTDTEAFF. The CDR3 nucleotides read TGTGCCAGCAGCGCCGACACGGACACTGAAGCTTTCTTT.

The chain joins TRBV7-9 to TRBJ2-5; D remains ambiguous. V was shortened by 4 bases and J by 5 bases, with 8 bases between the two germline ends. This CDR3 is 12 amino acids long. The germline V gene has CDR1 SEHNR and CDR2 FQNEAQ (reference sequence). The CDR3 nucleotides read TGTGCCAGCAGCTGGCCCTGGGAGACCCAGTACTTC. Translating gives CASSWPWETQYF.